Listed below are T cell receptor beta chains from one sample, sequenced in a study of shared clonotypes between healthy human individuals. This table comes from immunoSEQ multiplex PCR, and its TCRdb copy is limited to in-frame clones, with some not included. The sample has about 2.5 million clones, 92% seen once. Sequenced material: naive CD4+ T cells from PBMCs. The receptor source for this set is a man between 18 and 29 years old in good health. Some clones in this sample may be carry-over from other donors' samples. The CDR3 runs from the conserved cysteine through the conserved F or W. D genes are given only for firm matches. Clone sizes are given selectively: once, few, many, or a class where the clone is expanded.

d_call: TRBD1; j_call: TRBJ1-1; v_call: TRBV5-6; clone_size: -; cdr3_aa: CASSMRGTGGLNTEAFF; cdr3_nt: TGTGCCAGCAGCATGAGAGGGACAGGGGGCCTGAACACTGAAGCTTTCTTT
d_call: -; j_call: TRBJ2-5; v_call: TRBV7-3; clone_size: -; cdr3_aa: CASSPSQAQETQYF; cdr3_nt: TGTGCCAGCAGCCCATCCCAGGCACAAGAGACCCAGTACTTC
d_call: -; j_call: TRBJ2-7; v_call: TRBV19; clone_size: -; cdr3_aa: CASSLTLGEQYF; cdr3_nt: TGTGCCAGTAGTCTAACCTTGGGTGAGCAGTACTTC
d_call: TRBD2; j_call: TRBJ2-2; v_call: TRBV11-2; clone_size: -; cdr3_aa: CASSLGLALTGELFF; cdr3_nt: TGTGCCAGCAGCCTAGGACTAGCTTTAACCGGGGAGCTGTTTTTT
d_call: -; j_call: TRBJ2-2; v_call: TRBV12-1; clone_size: -; cdr3_aa: CASSFGPLAVNTGELFF; cdr3_nt: TGTGCCAGCAGCTTTGGGCCCCTAGCGGTGAACACCGGGGAGCTGTTTTTT
d_call: -; j_call: TRBJ1-4; v_call: TRBV5-5; clone_size: -; cdr3_aa: CASSLDSRATNEKLFF; cdr3_nt: TGTGCCAGCAGCTTGGACAGTAGAGCAACTAATGAAAAACTGTTTTTT
d_call: TRBD2; j_call: TRBJ2-5; v_call: TRBV5-6; clone_size: -; cdr3_aa: CASSWRPAGMYQETQYF; cdr3_nt: TGTGCCAGCAGTTGGCGGCCAGCGGGGATGTACCAAGAGACCCAGTACTTC
d_call: -; j_call: TRBJ1-1; v_call: TRBV7-2; clone_size: -; cdr3_aa: CASSLRQLLNTEAFF; cdr3_nt: TGTGCCAGCAGCTTACGTCAACTCCTGAACACTGAAGCTTTCTTT
d_call: -; j_call: TRBJ1-2; v_call: TRBV4-2; clone_size: few; cdr3_aa: CASSQDPSREEGYTF; cdr3_nt: TGTGCCAGCAGCCAAGATCCCAGCAGGGAAGAAGGCTACACCTTC
d_call: TRBD1; j_call: TRBJ2-7; v_call: TRBV9; clone_size: -; cdr3_aa: CASSVGQGAYEQYF; cdr3_nt: TGTGCCAGCAGCGTAGGGCAGGGGGCCTACGAGCAGTACTTC
d_call: TRBD2; j_call: TRBJ2-1; v_call: TRBV5-4; clone_size: -; cdr3_aa: CASSSREGLALNEQFF; cdr3_nt: TGTGCCAGCAGCTCGAGGGAGGGACTAGCGCTCAATGAGCAGTTCTTC
d_call: -; j_call: TRBJ1-2; v_call: TRBV6-5; clone_size: -; cdr3_aa: CASSEDSYGYTF; cdr3_nt: TGTGCCAGCTCGGAGGATAGCTATGGCTACACCTTC
d_call: -; j_call: TRBJ2-1; v_call: TRBV14; clone_size: few; cdr3_aa: CASSQQLRDSEQFF; cdr3_nt: TGTGCCAGCAGCCAACAGCTTCGGGATTCTGAGCAGTTCTTC
d_call: TRBD2; j_call: TRBJ2-3; v_call: TRBV28; clone_size: -; cdr3_aa: CASLLAGLGPDTQYF; cdr3_nt: TGTGCCAGCCTGCTAGCGGGTCTGGGCCCAGATACGCAGTATTTT
d_call: -; j_call: TRBJ2-7; v_call: TRBV5-1; clone_size: -; cdr3_aa: CASSSEPAAYEQYF; cdr3_nt: TGCGCCAGCAGCTCTGAGCCAGCCGCCTACGAGCAGTACTTC
d_call: -; j_call: TRBJ2-5; v_call: TRBV27; clone_size: -; cdr3_aa: CASSFSGAWETQYF; cdr3_nt: TGTGCCAGCAGTTTTTCGGGGGCATGGGAGACCCAGTACTTC
d_call: -; j_call: TRBJ1-5; v_call: TRBV27; clone_size: -; cdr3_aa: CATRRGSGQPQHF; cdr3_nt: TGTGCCACCCGGAGGGGAAGCGGGCAGCCCCAGCATTTT
d_call: TRBD2; j_call: TRBJ2-7; v_call: TRBV18; clone_size: -; cdr3_aa: CASSSGTRSYEQYF; cdr3_nt: TGTGCCAGCTCTTCCGGGACTAGGTCCTACGAGCAGTACTTC
d_call: -; j_call: TRBJ2-3; v_call: TRBV7-9; clone_size: -; cdr3_aa: CASSLVASTDTQYF; cdr3_nt: TGTGCCAGCAGCTTAGTAGCTAGCACAGATACGCAGTATTTT
d_call: -; j_call: TRBJ2-1; v_call: TRBV21-1; clone_size: -; cdr3_aa: CASSKDLRDPGNEQFF; cdr3_nt: TGTGCCAGCAGCAAAGATCTCCGGGACCCGGGGAATGAGCAGTTCTTC
d_call: TRBD2; j_call: TRBJ2-7; v_call: TRBV5-6; clone_size: -; cdr3_aa: CASSRGRAGDEQYF; cdr3_nt: TGTGCCAGCAGCCGTGGGAGGGCCGGGGACGAGCAGTACTTC
d_call: TRBD1; j_call: TRBJ1-5; v_call: TRBV6-5; clone_size: -; cdr3_aa: CASSLTGGNQPQHF; cdr3_nt: TGTGCCAGCAGTTTGACAGGGGGCAATCAGCCCCAGCATTTT
d_call: -; j_call: TRBJ2-7; v_call: TRBV9; clone_size: -; cdr3_aa: CASSVAALGTEQYF; cdr3_nt: TGTGCCAGCAGCGTAGCCGCCCTAGGCACGGAGCAGTACTTC
d_call: -; j_call: TRBJ2-7; v_call: TRBV6-1; clone_size: -; cdr3_aa: CASSINYEQYF; cdr3_nt: TGTGCCAGCAGTATAAACTACGAGCAGTACTTC
d_call: -; j_call: TRBJ1-3; v_call: TRBV9; clone_size: -; cdr3_aa: CASSTTGASGNTIYF; cdr3_nt: TGTGCCAGCAGCACAACAGGAGCCAGTGGAAACACCATATATTTT
d_call: TRBD2; j_call: TRBJ2-1; v_call: TRBV5-4; clone_size: -; cdr3_aa: CASSSTSGRASEQFF; cdr3_nt: TGTGCCAGCAGCTCAACTAGCGGGAGGGCCTCCGAGCAGTTCTTC
d_call: -; j_call: TRBJ2-1; v_call: TRBV23-1; clone_size: once; cdr3_aa: CASSKQVSGPSYNEQFF; cdr3_nt: TGCGCCAGCAGTAAACAGGTGAGCGGACCCAGTTACAATGAGCAGTTCTTC
d_call: -; j_call: TRBJ1-5; v_call: TRBV9; clone_size: once; cdr3_aa: CASSPTPAGNQPQHF; cdr3_nt: TGTGCCAGCAGCCCCACCCCCGCGGGCAATCAGCCCCAGCATTTT
d_call: TRBD2; j_call: TRBJ2-2; v_call: TRBV6-4; clone_size: -; cdr3_aa: CASSPQAGGAGDSGELFF; cdr3_nt: TGTGCCAGCAGTCCCCAGGCGGGGGGCGCCGGAGACAGCGGGGAGCTGTTTTTT
d_call: -; j_call: TRBJ2-1; v_call: TRBV11-2; clone_size: -; cdr3_aa: CASSLVLVVGNEQFF; cdr3_nt: TGTGCCAGCAGCTTAGTTTTGGTTGTGGGGAATGAGCAGTTCTTC
d_call: -; j_call: TRBJ2-2; v_call: TRBV30; clone_size: few; cdr3_aa: CAWRMWGTGELFF; cdr3_nt: TGTGCCTGGAGAATGTGGGGCACCGGGGAGCTGTTTTTT
d_call: TRBD1; j_call: TRBJ2-3; v_call: TRBV27; clone_size: -; cdr3_aa: CASSFDRGTDTQYF; cdr3_nt: TGTGCCAGCAGTTTTGACAGGGGAACAGATACGCAGTATTTT
d_call: TRBD2; j_call: TRBJ2-5; v_call: TRBV28; clone_size: -; cdr3_aa: CASSLGLAGVRETQYF; cdr3_nt: TGTGCCAGCAGTTTAGGGCTAGCGGGAGTTCGAGAGACCCAGTACTTC
d_call: -; j_call: TRBJ2-1; v_call: TRBV5-1; clone_size: -; cdr3_aa: CASSAAPRGSYNEQFF; cdr3_nt: TGCGCCAGCAGCGCAGCCCCGAGGGGCTCCTACAATGAGCAGTTCTTC
d_call: TRBD1; j_call: TRBJ2-3; v_call: TRBV7-2; clone_size: -; cdr3_aa: CASSGRTGGHYF; cdr3_nt: TGTGCCAGCAGCGGAAGGACAGGGGGCCACTATTTT
d_call: -; j_call: TRBJ2-1; v_call: TRBV7-3; clone_size: -; cdr3_aa: CASSTKAWGDEQFF; cdr3_nt: TGTGCCAGCAGCACGAAGGCCTGGGGGGATGAGCAGTTCTTC
d_call: TRBD2; j_call: TRBJ2-3; v_call: TRBV9; clone_size: -; cdr3_aa: CASSRLARFADTQYF; cdr3_nt: TGTGCCAGCTCCCGACTAGCGAGGTTTGCAGATACGCAGTATTTT
d_call: TRBD1; j_call: TRBJ2-7; v_call: TRBV15; clone_size: -; cdr3_aa: CATSRGDRVYEQYF; cdr3_nt: TGTGCCACCAGCAGAGGGGACAGGGTCTACGAGCAGTACTTC
d_call: -; j_call: TRBJ1-4; v_call: TRBV5-1; clone_size: -; cdr3_aa: CASSIQGSREKLFF; cdr3_nt: TGCGCCAGCAGCATACAGGGTTCTAGGGAAAAACTGTTTTTT
d_call: -; j_call: TRBJ2-5; v_call: TRBV5-1; clone_size: -; cdr3_aa: CASSRQQETQYF; cdr3_nt: TGCGCCAGCAGCCGGCAACAAGAGACCCAGTACTTC
d_call: TRBD2; j_call: TRBJ2-3; v_call: TRBV2; clone_size: -; cdr3_aa: CASKYVAGVGADTQYF; cdr3_nt: TGTGCCAGCAAATACGTAGCGGGAGTGGGTGCAGATACGCAGTATTTT
d_call: TRBD1; j_call: TRBJ1-1; v_call: TRBV19; clone_size: -; cdr3_aa: CASSMETGGYTEAFF; cdr3_nt: TGTGCCAGTAGTATGGAGACAGGGGGTTACACTGAAGCTTTCTTT
d_call: TRBD1; j_call: TRBJ1-2; v_call: TRBV27; clone_size: -; cdr3_aa: CASSNTGANYGYTF; cdr3_nt: TGTGCCAGCAGTAATACAGGGGCTAACTATGGCTACACCTTC
d_call: TRBD2; j_call: TRBJ2-2; v_call: TRBV7-3; clone_size: -; cdr3_aa: CASSLNLAGRDTGELFF; cdr3_nt: TGTGCCAGCAGCTTAAACCTAGCGGGTCGGGACACCGGGGAGCTGTTTTTT
d_call: TRBD1; j_call: TRBJ2-5; v_call: TRBV7-2; clone_size: -; cdr3_aa: CASSRDRATEETQYF; cdr3_nt: TGTGCCAGCAGCCGGGACAGGGCGACGGAAGAGACCCAGTACTTC
d_call: TRBD1; j_call: TRBJ1-5; v_call: TRBV28; clone_size: -; cdr3_aa: CASSPDRGLWPQHF; cdr3_nt: TGTGCCAGCAGTCCAGACAGGGGCCTGTGGCCCCAGCATTTT
d_call: TRBD2; j_call: TRBJ2-3; v_call: TRBV7-2; clone_size: -; cdr3_aa: CASSFSGRPLTDTQYF; cdr3_nt: TGTGCCAGCAGCTTTAGCGGGAGGCCCTTGACAGATACGCAGTATTTT
d_call: -; j_call: TRBJ1-5; v_call: TRBV6-5; clone_size: -; cdr3_aa: CASSPRGRPQHF; cdr3_nt: TGTGCCAGCAGTCCCCGGGGTAGGCCCCAGCATTTT
d_call: -; j_call: TRBJ1-5; v_call: TRBV7-6; clone_size: few; cdr3_aa: CASSLGEEGQPQHF; cdr3_nt: TGTGCCAGCAGCTTAGGGGAGGAGGGACAGCCCCAGCATTTT
d_call: -; j_call: TRBJ1-2; v_call: TRBV28; clone_size: -; cdr3_aa: CASRETNYGYTF; cdr3_nt: TGTGCCAGCAGGGAGACTAACTATGGCTACACCTTC
d_call: -; j_call: TRBJ1-1; v_call: TRBV5-1; clone_size: once; cdr3_aa: CASSLAPNAEAFF; cdr3_nt: TGCGCCAGCAGCTTGGCTCCTAACGCTGAAGCTTTCTTT
d_call: -; j_call: TRBJ2-6; v_call: TRBV4-3; clone_size: -; cdr3_aa: CASSQELGGSDSGANVLTF; cdr3_nt: TGCGCCAGCAGCCAAGAGTTGGGGGGATCGGACTCTGGGGCCAACGTCCTGACTTTC
d_call: -; j_call: TRBJ1-4; v_call: TRBV7-9; clone_size: once; cdr3_aa: CASSLQGGNEKLFF; cdr3_nt: TGTGCCAGCAGCCTACAGGGAGGAAATGAAAAACTGTTTTTT
d_call: -; j_call: TRBJ2-7; v_call: TRBV11-2; clone_size: -; cdr3_aa: CASSFWRSYEQYF; cdr3_nt: TGTGCCAGCAGCTTCTGGCGGTCCTACGAGCAGTACTTC
d_call: -; j_call: TRBJ1-1; v_call: TRBV28; clone_size: -; cdr3_aa: CASSGGVANTEAFF; cdr3_nt: TGTGCCAGCAGTGGAGGGGTAGCGAACACTGAAGCTTTCTTT
d_call: -; j_call: TRBJ2-3; v_call: TRBV12-5; clone_size: once; cdr3_aa: CASGHRVASTDTQYF; cdr3_nt: TGTGCTAGTGGACACAGGGTAGCTAGCACAGATACGCAGTATTTT